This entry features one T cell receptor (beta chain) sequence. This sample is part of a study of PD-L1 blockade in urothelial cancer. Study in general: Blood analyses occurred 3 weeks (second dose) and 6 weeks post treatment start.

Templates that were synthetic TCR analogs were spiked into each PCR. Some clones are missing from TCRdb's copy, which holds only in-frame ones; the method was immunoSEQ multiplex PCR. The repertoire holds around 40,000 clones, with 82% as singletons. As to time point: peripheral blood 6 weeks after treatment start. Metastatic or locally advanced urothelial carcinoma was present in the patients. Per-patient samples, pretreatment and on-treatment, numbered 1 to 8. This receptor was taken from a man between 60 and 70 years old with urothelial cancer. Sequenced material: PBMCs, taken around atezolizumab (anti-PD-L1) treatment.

The CDR3 sequence: CASSMYRGLNTEAFF. CDR3 sequence (DNA): TGTGCCAGTAGTATGTACAGGGGACTGAACACTGAAGCTTTCTTT. This chain links TRBV19 with TRBJ1-1; 7 nucleotides match TRBD1. J gave up 0 bases and V 3 bases, and 4 bases lay outside the gene matches. This CDR3 is 15 amino acids long. Germline loops: CDR1 LNHDA, CDR2 SQIVND (reference sequence).